A selection of T cell receptor beta chains follows, all from one sample in a study of cytomegalovirus exposure and HLA in healthy donors. The protocol was immunoSEQ multiplex PCR, while the TCRdb copy is restricted to in-frame clones and leaves out a portion. This sample has more than 90,000 clones, with around 79% found just once. Source material: PBMCs. The receptors shown here come from a woman between 40 and 55 years old in good health and CMV-seronegative. Each CDR3 is given with its conserved first and last residue. Each record gives: D gene, clone size, J gene, V gene, CDR3 protein, CDR3 DNA. The D gene is left open where the match is weak. Clone size is given for some rows only: seen once, a few or many times, or a class if the clone is expanded.

>TRBD1|.|TRBJ2-6|TRBV5-1
CASGGQDFSGANVLTF
TGCGCCAGCGGGGGACAGGATTTCTCTGGGGCCAACGTCCTGACTTTC
>TRBD2|.|TRBJ2-7|TRBV18
CASSPQQALAGLSSYEQYF
TGTGCCAGCTCACCACAGCAAGCACTAGCGGGTTTGAGCTCCTACGAGCAGTACTTC
>TRBD1|.|TRBJ1-5|TRBV30
CAWGRWGQGDQPQHF
TGTGCCTGGGGAAGGTGGGGGCAGGGGGATCAGCCCCAGCATTTT
>TRBD1|few|TRBJ1-1|TRBV11-2
CASSSQGANTEAFF
TGTGCCAGCAGCTCACAGGGGGCTAACACTGAAGCTTTCTTT
>.|.|TRBJ2-3|TRBV5-1
CASSLYGGVSTDTQYF
TGCGCCAGCAGCCTCTACGGCGGGGTTAGCACAGATACGCAGTATTTT
>TRBD2|.|TRBJ2-3|TRBV6-5
CASSYSGSTDTQYF
TGTGCCAGCAGTTACAGCGGGAGTACAGATACGCAGTATTTT
>TRBD2|.|TRBJ2-1|TRBV7-9
CASRGRVAGTRDEQFF
TGTGCCAGCAGGGGGCGGGTAGCGGGAACCAGGGATGAGCAGTTCTTC
>.|.|TRBJ1-1|TRBV7-9
CASSLPQGRAEAFF
TGTGCCAGCAGCTTACCACAGGGAAGAGCTGAAGCTTTCTTT
>.|few|TRBJ2-3|TRBV29-1
CSGRGISTDTQYF
TGCAGCGGGCGAGGTATCAGCACAGATACGCAGTATTTT
>.|few|TRBJ2-7|TRBV7-2
CASSHSGDEQYF
TGTGCCAGCAGCCACAGTGGTGACGAGCAGTACTTC
>.|.|TRBJ1-5|TRBV19
CASRDILGNQPQHF
TGTGCCAGCCGGGACATCCTGGGCAATCAGCCCCAGCATTTT
>TRBD1|few|TRBJ1-2|TRBV6-6
CATVRTGDYGYTF
TGTGCCACCGTTAGGACAGGGGATTATGGCTACACCTTC
>TRBD2|few|TRBJ2-7|TRBV6-1
CASTQWTSGSYEQYF
TGTGCCAGCACCCAATGGACTAGCGGGAGTTACGAGCAGTACTTC